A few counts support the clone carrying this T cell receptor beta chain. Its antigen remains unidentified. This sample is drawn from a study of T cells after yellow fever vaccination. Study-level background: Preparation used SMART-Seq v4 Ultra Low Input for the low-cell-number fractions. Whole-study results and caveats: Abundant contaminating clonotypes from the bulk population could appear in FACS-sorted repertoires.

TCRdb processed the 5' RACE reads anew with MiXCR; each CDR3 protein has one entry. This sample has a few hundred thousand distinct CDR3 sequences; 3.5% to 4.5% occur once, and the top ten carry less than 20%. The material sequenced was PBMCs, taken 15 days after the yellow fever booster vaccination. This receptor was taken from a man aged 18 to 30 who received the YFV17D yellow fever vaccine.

The CDR3 DNA reads TGTGCCAGCAGAATGACAGCTGAAGCTTTCTTT. As protein: CASRMTAEAFF. The chain carries TRBV7-9 and TRBJ1-1; a weak D match, TRBD1 (5 bases). Germline V gene lookup returns CDR1 SEHNR and CDR2 FQNEAQ (reference sequence). This CDR3 has 11 residues. Trimming pared 6 bases from V and 6 bases from J, leaving 8 bases between.